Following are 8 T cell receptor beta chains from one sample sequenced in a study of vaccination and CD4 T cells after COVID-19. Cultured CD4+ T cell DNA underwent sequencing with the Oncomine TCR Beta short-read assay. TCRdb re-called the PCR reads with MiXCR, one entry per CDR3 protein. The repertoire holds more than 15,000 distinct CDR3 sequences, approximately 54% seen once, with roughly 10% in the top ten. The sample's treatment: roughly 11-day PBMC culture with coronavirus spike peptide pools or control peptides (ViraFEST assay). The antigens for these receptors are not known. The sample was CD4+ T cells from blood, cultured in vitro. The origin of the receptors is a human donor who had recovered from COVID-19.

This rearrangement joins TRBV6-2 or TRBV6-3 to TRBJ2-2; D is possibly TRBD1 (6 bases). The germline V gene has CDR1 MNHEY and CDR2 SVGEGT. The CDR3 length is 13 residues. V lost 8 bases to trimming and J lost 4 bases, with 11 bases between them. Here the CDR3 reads CASAGARTGELFF. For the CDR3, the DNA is TGTGCCAGCGCAGGGGCCCGCACCGGGGAGCTGTTTTTT.

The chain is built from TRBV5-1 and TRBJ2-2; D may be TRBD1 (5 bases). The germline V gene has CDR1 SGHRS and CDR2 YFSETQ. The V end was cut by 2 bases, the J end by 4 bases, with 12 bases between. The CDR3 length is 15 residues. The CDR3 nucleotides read TGCGCCAGCAGCTTAGGAGCTACAGGCACCGGGGAGCTGTTTTTT. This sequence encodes CASSLGATGTGELFF. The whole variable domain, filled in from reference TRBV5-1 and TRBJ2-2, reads KAGVTQTPRYLIKTRGQQVTLSCSPISGHRSVSWYQQTPGQGLQFLFEYFSETQRNKGNFPGRFSGRQFSNSRSEMNVSTLELGDSALYLCASSLGATGTGELFFGEGSRLTVL.

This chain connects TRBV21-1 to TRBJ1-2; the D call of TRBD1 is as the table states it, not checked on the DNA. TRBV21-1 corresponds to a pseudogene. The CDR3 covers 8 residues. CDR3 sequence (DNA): TGTGCCAGCAGCAGACAGCTCTTC. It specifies CASSRQLF.

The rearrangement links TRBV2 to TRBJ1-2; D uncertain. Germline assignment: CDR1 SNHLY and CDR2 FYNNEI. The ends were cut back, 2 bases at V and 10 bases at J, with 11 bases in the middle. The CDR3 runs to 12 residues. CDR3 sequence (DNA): TGTGCCAGCAGTGAATATTCGGTAACCTACACCTTC. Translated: CASSEYSVTYTF.

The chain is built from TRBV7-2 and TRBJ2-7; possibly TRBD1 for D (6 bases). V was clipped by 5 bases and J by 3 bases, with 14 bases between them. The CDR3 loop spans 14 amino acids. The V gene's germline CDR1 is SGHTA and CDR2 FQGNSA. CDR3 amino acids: CASSPRTGNYEQYF. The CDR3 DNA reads TGTGCCAGCAGCCCTAGAACAGGGAACTACGAGCAGTACTTC.

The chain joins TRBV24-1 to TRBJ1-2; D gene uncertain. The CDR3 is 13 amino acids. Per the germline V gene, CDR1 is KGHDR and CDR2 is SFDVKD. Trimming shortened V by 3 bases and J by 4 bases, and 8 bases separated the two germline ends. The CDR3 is CATSDREFYGYTF. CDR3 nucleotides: TGTGCCACCAGTGATCGGGAGTTCTATGGCTACACCTTC.

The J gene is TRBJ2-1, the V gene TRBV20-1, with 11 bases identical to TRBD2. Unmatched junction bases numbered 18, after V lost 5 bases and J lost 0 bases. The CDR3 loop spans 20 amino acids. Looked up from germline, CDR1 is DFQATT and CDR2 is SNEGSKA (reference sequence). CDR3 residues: CSAPSWTGTSGGSSYNEQFF. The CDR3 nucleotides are TGCAGTGCTCCTAGTTGGACAGGGACTAGCGGAGGCAGCTCCTACAATGAGCAGTTCTTC.

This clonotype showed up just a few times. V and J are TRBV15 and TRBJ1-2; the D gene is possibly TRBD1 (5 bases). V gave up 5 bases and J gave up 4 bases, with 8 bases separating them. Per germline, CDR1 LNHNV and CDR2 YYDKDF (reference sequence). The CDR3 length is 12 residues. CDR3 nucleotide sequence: TGTGCCACCAGCGGGGCAGGCTATGGCTACACCTTC. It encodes CATSGAGYGYTF.